This TCR beta chain is from a study of cytomegalovirus exposure and HLA in healthy donors. Findings of the study overall: In a later analysis, CMV-associated beta chains were mostly HLA-associated, it appeared. Earlier findings revealed that most TCR beta V segments proved productive either about 87% or about 30% of the time.

A multiplex PCR was run with 60 Vbeta primers and 13 Jbeta primers. The assay was immunoSEQ multiplex PCR, and TCRdb's table has in-frame clones only and misses some. The table records approximately 150,000 clones, over 70% of them present only once. In the case of this clone: Its antigen is unidentified.

The CDR3 is 18 residues long. Germline V gives CDR1 SGHRS, CDR2 YFSETQ. The junction had 13 bases not matched to a gene; V was cut back by 4 bases and J by 0 bases. The chain links TRBV5-1 to TRBJ2-3, with TRBD2 identical over 8 bases. The source material was PBMCs. The receptor was derived from a middle-aged man in good health and CMV-seronegative. For the CDR3, the DNA is TGCGCCAGCAGCCGGGCAGTGGGTGAGCGGGGGAGCACAGATACGCAGTATTTT. It yields the protein CASSRAVGERGSTDTQYF.